This entry concerns a single T cell receptor (beta chain). The antigen is not known. The CDR3 has 11 amino acids. Germline V gene lookup returns CDR1 DFQATT and CDR2 SNEGSKA (reference sequence). Trimming shortened V by 6 bases and J by 6 bases, and 8 bases separated the two germline ends. This sample was included in a study of siplizumab effects on memory and regulatory T cells. Whole-study results and caveats: Roughly 75-97% of proliferating CD4+ or CD8+ clones lacked a naive or memory phenotype that could be assigned. The naive T cell population seemed more diverse than memory cells and seemed a major contributor to the alloresponse.

Roughly 100,000 TCR templates underwent assay in every sample. This table comes from immunoSEQ multiplex PCR, and its TCRdb copy is limited to in-frame clones, with some not included. This table holds 85,000 to 95,000 clones, approximately 95% found once. The source is a human donor in good health. V gene TRBV20-1 combines with J gene TRBJ1-4; D is uncertain. The sequenced sample consisted of non-Treg CD4+ T cells sorted from blood. The CDR3 protein is CSAGSYEKLFF. CDR3 in DNA: TGCAGTGCCGGTTCATATGAAAAACTGTTTTTT.